This entry is about one T cell receptor (beta chain). Antigen specificity is unknown. This specimen comes from a study of CXCR3-negative and CXCR3-positive naive CD8 T cells. Study observations and caveats: CXCR3 expression dropped partially after cryopreservation, and most assays relied on fresh PBMCs.

About 310,000 cells per CD8+ T cell subset were flow-sorted in triplicate. cDNA libraries for TRB were generated by 5' RACE incorporating UMI labels. TCRdb derives one entry per CDR3 protein from the 5' RACE reads, leaving out DNA. The ten top clones account for about a quarter, within a sample of tens of thousands of distinct CDR3 sequences. The CDR3 loop spans 15 amino acids. The germline gives CDR1 SGHRS, CDR2 YFSETQ. The clonotype comes from a human donor in good health. Some clones in this sample may be carry-over from other donors' samples. The chain carries TRBV5-1 and TRBJ2-1; without DNA, the TCRdb call of TRBD1 cannot be checked. The sequenced sample was memory CD8+ T cells from blood. This CDR3 reads CASSPRTVPYNEQFF.